These T cell receptor beta chains were read from a single sample in a study of T cell repertoires in cytomegalovirus infection. Using its own MiXCR run on the reads, TCRdb lists one record per CDR3 protein. The data contain about 140,000 distinct CDR3 sequences, roughly 6% of them seen just once; the ten biggest clones take up about 20%. Sequencing was performed on PBMCs. These receptors were collected from a human donor in good health (CMV status not recorded). Some clones in this sample may be carry-over from other donors' samples. Both conserved end residues are part of each CDR3. Each record gives: J gene, clone size, D gene, V gene, CDR3 DNA, CDR3 protein. D genes are given only for firm matches. Clone size is given for some rows only: seen once, a few or many times, or a class if the clone is expanded.

>TRBJ2-2|few|NA|TRBV5-1
TGCGCCAGCATAGGGCAGAGTACGAACACCGGGGAGCTGTTTTTT
CASIGQSTNTGELFF
>TRBJ1-2|medium-sized|TRBD1|TRBV7-2
TGTGCCAGCAGCCCCACCCACACAGGGGTGAATGGCTACACCTTC
CASSPTHTGVNGYTF
>TRBJ2-5|many|NA|TRBV5-1
TGCGCCAGCAGCTTTTCCCCCGGGGAGACCCAGTACTTC
CASSFSPGETQYF
>TRBJ2-5|NA|TRBD2|TRBV7-3
TGTGCCAGCAGTCCTCCTTCCGGGACTAGGTGGCAAGAGACCCAGTACTTC
CASSPPSGTRWQETQYF
>TRBJ2-2|NA|NA|TRBV7-9
TGTGCCCGCAGCCCCACCCGTCCCCTGAACACCGGAGAGCTGTTTTTT
CARSPTRPLNTGELFF
>TRBJ1-2|few|NA|TRBV10-3
TGTGCCGTAGGCGGTACAGGGTTATATGGCTACACCTTC
CAVGGTGLYGYTF
>TRBJ1-1|many|TRBD1|TRBV9
TGTGCCAGCAGCGTAGCCCGGGACAGCCTTATGAACACTGAAGCTTTCTTT
CASSVARDSLMNTEAFF
>TRBJ2-1|many|TRBD2|TRBV7-3
TGTGCCAGCAGCTTATCCAGCGGGGGGGGGTACGAGCAGTTCTTC
CASSLSSGGGYEQFF
>TRBJ2-7|NA|TRBD1|TRBV15
TGTGCCACCAGCACACGGACAGGAACCTACGAGCAGTACTTC
CATSTRTGTYEQYF
>TRBJ1-6|many|NA|TRBV4-1
TGCGCCAGCAGCCTTAGACAGGCGGGTAATTCACCCCTCCACTTT
CASSLRQAGNSPLHF
>TRBJ1-1|many|NA|TRBV7-6
TGTGCCAGCAGCTTACAGGGGATGATGAACACTGAAGCTTTCTTT
CASSLQGMMNTEAFF
>TRBJ2-3|many|TRBD2|TRBV6-5
TGTGCCAGCAGTTACGGCTGGGGGGGGAGCACAGATACGCAGTATTTT
CASSYGWGGSTDTQYF
>TRBJ1-1|many|TRBD1|TRBV28
TGTGCCAGCGCCCCGGGGGGGGGACAGGACACTGAAGCTTTCTTT
CASAPGGGQDTEAFF
>TRBJ1-5|many|NA|TRBV7-8
TGTGCCAGCAGCTCTTCAACTCAGGGGCGGAATCAGCCCCAGCATTTT
CASSSSTQGRNQPQHF
>TRBJ2-2|few|TRBD1|TRBV14
TGTGCCAGCAGCCCCCGAAGATCGGGACAGGGCGCCGGGGAGCTGTTTTTT
CASSPRRSGQGAGELFF
>TRBJ2-1|many|TRBD1|TRBV28
TGTGCCAGCAACGGTGTCCTAGGGGACAGGACCTACAATGAGCAGTTCTTC
CASNGVLGDRTYNEQFF
>TRBJ1-3|few|NA|TRBV19
TGTGCCAGTAGTGCGACCCCGGACAGTGGAAACACCATATATTTT
CASSATPDSGNTIYF
>TRBJ1-3|many|TRBD1|TRBV7-9
TGTGCCAGCAGCCCACGGACAGGGAACGGAAACACCATATATTTT
CASSPRTGNGNTIYF
>TRBJ2-7|NA|NA|TRBV5-1
TGCGCCAGCAGCACGACAGGACGCGGGTCCAACGAGCAGTACTTC
CASSTTGRGSNEQYF